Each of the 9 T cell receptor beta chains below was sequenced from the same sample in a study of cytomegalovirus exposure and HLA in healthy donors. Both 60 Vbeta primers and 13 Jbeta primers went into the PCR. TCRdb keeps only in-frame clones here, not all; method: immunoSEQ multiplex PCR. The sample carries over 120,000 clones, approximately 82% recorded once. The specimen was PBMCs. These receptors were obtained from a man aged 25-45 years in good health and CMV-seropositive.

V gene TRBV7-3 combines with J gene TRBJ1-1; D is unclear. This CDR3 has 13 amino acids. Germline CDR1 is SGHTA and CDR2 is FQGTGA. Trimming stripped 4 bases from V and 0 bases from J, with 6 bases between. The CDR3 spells CASSSGMNTEAFF. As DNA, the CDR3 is TGTGCCAGCAGCTCGGGGATGAACACTGAAGCTTTCTTT.

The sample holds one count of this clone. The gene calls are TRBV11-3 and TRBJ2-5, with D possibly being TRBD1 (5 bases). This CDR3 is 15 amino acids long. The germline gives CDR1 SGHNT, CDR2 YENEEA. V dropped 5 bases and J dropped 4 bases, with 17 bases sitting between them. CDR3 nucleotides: TGTGCCAGCAGCCAAGGGGAAGGGGCCCGAGAGACCCAGTACTTC. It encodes CASSQGEGARETQYF.

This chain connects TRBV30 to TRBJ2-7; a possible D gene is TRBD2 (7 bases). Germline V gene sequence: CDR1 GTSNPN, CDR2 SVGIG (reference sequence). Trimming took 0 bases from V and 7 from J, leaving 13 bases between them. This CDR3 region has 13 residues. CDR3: CAWSVLGGGEQYF. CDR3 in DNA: TGTGCCTGGAGTGTACTAGGGGGGGGTGAGCAGTACTTC. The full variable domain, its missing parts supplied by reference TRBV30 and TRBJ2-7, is SQTIHQWPATLVQPVGSPLSLECTVEGTSNPNLYWYRQAAGRGLQLLFYSVGIGQISSEVPQNLSASRPQDRQFILSSKKLLLSDSGFYLCAWSVLGGGEQYFGPGTRLTVT.

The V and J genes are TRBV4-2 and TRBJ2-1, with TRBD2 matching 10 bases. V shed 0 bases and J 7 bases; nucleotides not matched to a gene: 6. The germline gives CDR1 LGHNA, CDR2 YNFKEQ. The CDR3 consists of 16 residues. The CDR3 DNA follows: TGTGCCAGCAGCCAAGAAGGGAGGGGACTAGCGAATGAGCAGTTCTTC. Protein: CASSQEGRGLANEQFF.

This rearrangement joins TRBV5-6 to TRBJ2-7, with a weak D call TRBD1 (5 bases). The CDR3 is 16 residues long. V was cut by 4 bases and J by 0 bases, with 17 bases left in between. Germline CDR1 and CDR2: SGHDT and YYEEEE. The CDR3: CASSLPPRQPSYEQYF. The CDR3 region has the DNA TGTGCCAGCAGCCTCCCCCCCAGACAGCCCTCCTACGAGCAGTACTTC.

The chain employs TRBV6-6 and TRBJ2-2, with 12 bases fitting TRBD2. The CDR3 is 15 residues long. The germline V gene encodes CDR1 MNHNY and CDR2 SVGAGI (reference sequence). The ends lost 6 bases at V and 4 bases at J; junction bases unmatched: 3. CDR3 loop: CASSSSGRVTGELFF. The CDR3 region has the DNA TGTGCCAGCAGCTCTAGCGGGAGGGTCACCGGGGAGCTGTTTTTT.

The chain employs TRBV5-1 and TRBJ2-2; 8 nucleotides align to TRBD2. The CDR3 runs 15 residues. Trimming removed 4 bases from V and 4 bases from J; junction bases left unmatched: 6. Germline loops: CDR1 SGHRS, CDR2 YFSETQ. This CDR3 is CASSPGLAGTGELFF. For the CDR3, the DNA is TGCGCCAGCAGCCCCGGACTAGCAGGCACCGGGGAGCTGTTTTTT.

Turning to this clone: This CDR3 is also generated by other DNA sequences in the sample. CDR3 in amino acids: CASSYGQGSTDTQYF. The CDR3 coding sequence is TGTGCCAGCAGTTATGGACAGGGGAGCACAGATACGCAGTATTTT. The rearrangement joins TRBV6-5 to TRBJ2-3; 9 bases are a match to TRBD1. V lost 3 bases and J lost 0; bases outside the gene matches: 1. The germline V gene encodes CDR1 MNHEY and CDR2 SVGAGI. This CDR3 is 15 amino acids long.

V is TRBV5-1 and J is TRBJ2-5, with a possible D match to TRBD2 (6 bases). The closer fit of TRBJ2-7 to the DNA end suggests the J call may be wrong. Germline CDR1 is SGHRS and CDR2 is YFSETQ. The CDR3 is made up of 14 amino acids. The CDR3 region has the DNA TGCGCCAGCAGCGATCCGGGACTTACTTACGAGCAGTACTTC. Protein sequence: CASSDPGLTYEQYF.